The rows below give T cell receptor beta chains drawn from one sample of a study of a mutant IDH1 vaccine in newly diagnosed glioma. The method was immunoSEQ multiplex PCR; TCRdb's version includes in-frame clones alone and lacks a portion of them. The sample lists about 67,000 clones, about 86% occurring once. The specimen was peripheral blood mononuclear cells (PBMCs), collected from a glioma patient treated with radiotherapy, temozolomide or both. The receptor set was obtained from a young woman with glioma. Some clones in this sample may be carry-over from other donors' samples. The CDR3 runs from the conserved cysteine through the conserved F or W. A D gene is named only where the DNA matches it firmly. Only part of the rows carry a size: once, few, many, or a class if the clone is expanded.

CDR3aa,CDR3nt,v_gene,abundance,j_gene,d_gene
CASSYTGAAGITGQFF,TGTGCCAGCAGTTACACGGGGGCGGCTGGAATCACAGGGCAGTTCTTC,TRBV6-5,NA,TRBJ2-1,NA
CASSQRQGKGNTEAFF,TGCGCCAGCAGCCAACGACAGGGTAAGGGGAACACTGAAGCTTTCTTT,TRBV5-1,NA,TRBJ1-1,TRBD1
CASSDPRGRGYTF,TGTGCCAGCAGCGATCCCCGGGGGCGAGGCTACACCTTC,TRBV7-9,NA,TRBJ1-2,NA
CASREQLTGEAFF,TGTGCCAGCAGGGAGCAATTGACAGGGGAAGCTTTCTTT,TRBV25-1,NA,TRBJ1-1,TRBD1
CASSPTGGHGYTF,TGTGCCAGCAGCCCAACGGGAGGCCATGGCTACACCTTC,TRBV5-4,NA,TRBJ1-2,NA
CASSYRGTNYGYTF,TGTGCCAGCAGTTACCGCGGGACAAACTATGGCTACACCTTC,TRBV6-5,once,TRBJ1-2,NA
CASSVGGELFF,TGTGCCAGCAGCGTCGGTGGGGAGCTGTTTTTT,TRBV9,NA,TRBJ2-2,NA
CATSSRGPSYEQYF,TGTGCCACCAGCAGTCGGGGGCCCTCCTACGAGCAGTACTTC,TRBV15,NA,TRBJ2-7,NA
CASSTRTGNTEAFF,TGTGCCAGCAGCACCCGGACAGGGAACACTGAAGCTTTCTTT,TRBV7-2,NA,TRBJ1-1,TRBD1
CASSPGLASPLATDTQYF,TGTGCCAGCAGCCCGGGACTAGCGAGTCCCCTAGCCACAGATACGCAGTATTTT,TRBV7-2,NA,TRBJ2-3,TRBD2
CATSRERTGSNQPQHF,TGTGCCACCAGCAGAGAACGAACAGGGAGCAATCAGCCCCAGCATTTT,TRBV15,NA,TRBJ1-5,NA
CASSPTSVPGELFF,TGTGCCAGCAGCCCGACTAGCGTACCCGGGGAGCTGTTTTTT,TRBV5-4,NA,TRBJ2-2,TRBD2
CASSSNPSGGAWETQYF,TGCGCCAGCAGCTCGAATCCTAGCGGGGGGGCCTGGGAGACCCAGTACTTC,TRBV5-1,NA,TRBJ2-5,TRBD2
CAWTGQGDQPQHF,TGTGCCTGGACCGGACAGGGGGACCAGCCCCAGCATTTT,TRBV30,few,TRBJ1-5,TRBD1
CASSESLGGDHYEQYF,TGTGCCAGCAGTGAATCCCTCGGAGGGGACCACTACGAGCAGTACTTC,TRBV2,once,TRBJ2-7,NA
CASSLDPGGTNTEAFF,TGTGCCAGCAGCTTGGACCCCGGAGGAACGAACACTGAAGCTTTCTTT,TRBV5-4,once,TRBJ1-1,NA
CASSVEGWRSPLHF,TGTGCCAGCAGCGTAGAAGGTTGGCGGTCACCCCTCCACTTT,TRBV9,NA,TRBJ1-6,NA
CATGNTGELFF,TGTGCCACAGGGAACACCGGGGAGCTGTTTTTT,TRBV27,NA,TRBJ2-2,NA
CASTVPAIGNTIYF,TGTGCCAGTACCGTCCCAGCGATAGGAAACACCATATATTTT,TRBV19,NA,TRBJ1-3,NA
CASSQPQGWSGNTIYF,TGCGCCAGCAGCCAACCTCAGGGTTGGTCTGGAAACACCATATATTTT,TRBV4-1,NA,TRBJ1-3,NA
CASSFRRAMAASYNEQFF,TGCGCCAGCAGCTTTCGGCGAGCTATGGCCGCCTCCTACAATGAGCAGTTCTTC,TRBV5-1,NA,TRBJ2-1,NA
CASAADRASNQPQHF,TGTGCCAGCGCTGCCGACAGGGCAAGCAATCAGCCCCAGCATTTT,TRBV6-6,NA,TRBJ1-5,TRBD1
CASSPGPFSYEQYF,TGTGCCAGCAGCCCGGGACCATTTTCCTACGAGCAGTACTTC,TRBV6-1,NA,TRBJ2-7,NA
CASSHPGYKGEKLFF,TGTGCCAGCAGTCATCCAGGCTACAAGGGCGAAAAACTGTTTTTT,TRBV25-1,few,TRBJ1-4,NA
CASSEQLAGALWGTGELFF,TGTGCCAGCAGTGAACAGCTGGCGGGGGCCCTGTGGGGCACCGGGGAGCTGTTTTTT,TRBV6-1,NA,TRBJ2-2,NA
CASSLGLSSTDTQYF,TGTGCCAGCAGCCTGGGGCTCTCTAGCACAGATACGCAGTATTTT,TRBV5-5,NA,TRBJ2-3,NA
CAWSEGSGGQPQHF,TGTGCCTGGAGTGAGGGGTCTGGCGGTCAGCCCCAGCATTTT,TRBV30,NA,TRBJ1-5,NA
CASSSSPGQETQYF,TGTGCTAGCAGCTCCTCTCCAGGTCAAGAGACCCAGTACTTC,TRBV7-7,NA,TRBJ2-5,NA
CASSEGDRAEAFF,TGTGCCAGCAGTGAAGGGGATAGGGCTGAAGCTTTCTTT,TRBV6-1,once,TRBJ1-1,NA
CASSQGSIRGYYGYTF,TGCGCCAGCAGCCAAGGTAGCATTAGGGGCTACTATGGCTACACCTTC,TRBV4-1,few,TRBJ1-2,NA
CASSQADRDLTEAFF,TGCGCCAGCAGCCAAGCGGACAGGGACTTGACTGAAGCTTTCTTT,TRBV4-1,NA,TRBJ1-1,TRBD1
CASSATRAGSYGYTF,TGTGCCAGCAGTGCCACCAGGGCGGGGAGCTATGGCTACACCTTC,TRBV27,few,TRBJ1-2,NA
CATGTGMNTEAFF,TGTGCCACCGGGACAGGGATGAACACTGAAGCTTTCTTT,TRBV19,NA,TRBJ1-1,TRBD1
CASSESVGFYGYTF,TGCGCCAGCAGTGAGTCTGTCGGGTTCTATGGCTACACCTTC,TRBV10-2,once,TRBJ1-2,NA
CSVGWEGEFF,TGCAGCGTTGGCTGGGAGGGCGAGTTCTTC,TRBV29-1,NA,TRBJ2-1,TRBD2
CASSYSDRHPLHF,TGTGCCAGCAGTTACTCGGACCGCCACCCCCTCCACTTT,TRBV6-5,few,TRBJ1-6,NA
CASSLTGADYEQYF,TGTGCCAGCAGTTTGACAGGGGCGGACTACGAGCAGTACTTC,TRBV6-5,NA,TRBJ2-7,TRBD1
CASSLAAVEAFF,TGTGCCAGCAGCTTGGCCGCAGTCGAAGCTTTCTTT,TRBV5-6,NA,TRBJ1-1,NA
CASRTGEGYTF,TGTGCCAGCAGAACAGGGGAGGGCTACACCTTC,TRBV2,NA,TRBJ1-2,TRBD1
CASSQGANQPQHF,TGTGCCAGCAGCCAAGGGGCAAATCAGCCCCAGCATTTT,TRBV7-6,NA,TRBJ1-5,NA